The entry below gives a single T cell receptor beta chain sequence along with its context. The CDR3 spans 12 residues. Germline values: CDR1 LGHDT, CDR2 YNNKEL (reference sequence). Trimming removed 3 bases at V and 4 bases at J, with 1 base between. HTBI primers from iRepertoire and Arm-PCR of CDR3 regions yielded the TCR beta libraries. Original handling: Looking across samples, the authors found under 75 TRBV and fewer than 15 TRBJ segments. TCRdb re-called the multiplex PCR reads through MiXCR, storing one row per CDR3 protein. TCRdb, not the original authors, processed these V and J calls. The table has more than 300,000 distinct CDR3 sequences, roughly 24% seen once. The data belong to a study of regulatory T cells in long-lasting Graves disease. Study-level background: Over-5-year antithyroid drug use with positive TSH receptor antibodies defined persistent Graves' disease in the study.

The time point: persistent/refractory GD, antithyroid drugs over 5 years with positive TRAb. Construction of the TCR library relied on RNA isolated from PBMCs. Graves' disease was diagnosed by American Thyroid Association guidelines. In Xi'an, China, an endocrinology department was the source of patients. This clonotype originated in a woman aged 40 to 49 with Graves disease. The specimen comprised peripheral blood mononuclear cells (PBMCs), sampled when the disease was refractory, from a patient treated with antithyroid drugs. The chain links TRBV3-1 to TRBJ1-6; D gene ambiguous. As DNA, the CDR3 is TGTGCCAGCAGCCAGTATAATTCACCCCTCCACTTT. Amino acids: CASSQYNSPLHF.